Each of the 23 T cell receptor beta chains below was sequenced from the same sample in a study of OX40 agonist ivuxolimab in advanced cancers. Using immunoSEQ multiplex PCR, the repertoire was profiled, and TCRdb retains in-frame clones only, with some absent. The sample contains roughly 73,000 clones, about four fifths of which appear only once. The sample in question was CD4+ or CD8+ T cells sorted from blood, obtained in a trial of the OX40 agonist ivuxolimab. All receptors derive from an adult with an advanced solid tumor such as melanoma, head and neck, liver or kidney cancer.

The V call is TRBV10-3, the J call TRBJ2-3, with 13 bases matching TRBD2. The CDR3 contains 18 residues. Germline-derived CDR1 and CDR2 are ENHRY and SYGVKD. V dropped 2 bases and J dropped 4; count of bases not matched to a gene: 9. CDR3 amino acids: CAISEPTSGRGWADTQYF. CDR3 nucleotide sequence: TGTGCCATCAGTGAGCCAACTAGCGGGAGGGGATGGGCAGATACGCAGTATTTT.

V is TRBV6-6 and J is TRBJ1-2, with D tentatively TRBD1 (6 bases). Trimming pared 5 bases from V and 0 bases from J, leaving 16 bases between. This CDR3 has 16 residues. Looked up from germline, CDR1 is MNHNY and CDR2 is SVGAGI (reference sequence). The CDR3 DNA follows: TGTGCCAGCAGTACCCGGGACACTTTAGCTAACTATGGCTACACCTTC. This gives the protein CASSTRDTLANYGYTF.

The rearrangement uses TRBV4-2 and TRBJ1-1, with D perhaps TRBD1 (6 bases). Germline V lookup: CDR1 LGHNA, CDR2 YNFKEQ. This CDR3 region has 17 residues. The V end lost 2 bases, the J end lost 6 bases, and 22 bases lay between the germline ends. In DNA form, the CDR3 reads TGTGCCAGCAGCCAACAGACAGGTTTGGGGATGGTCGCTGAAGCTTTCTTT. Protein sequence: CASSQQTGLGMVAEAFF.

The gene calls are TRBV11-2 and TRBJ1-1; the D is unclear. This CDR3 is 15 amino acids long. V was clipped by 3 bases and J by 0 bases, with 11 bases between them. Germline V lookup: CDR1 SGHAT, CDR2 FQNNGV. The chain's CDR3 is CASSFYQRLNTEAFF. The DNA of the CDR3 is TGTGCCAGCAGCTTCTATCAAAGGTTGAACACTGAAGCTTTCTTT.

The table lists this clone with a few counts. The chain couples TRBV4-2 to TRBJ1-3; 8 nucleotides align to TRBD1. Germline lookup yields CDR1 LGHNA and CDR2 YNFKEQ. The CDR3 totals 18 residues. Trimming at V came to 0 bases and at J to 2 bases, leaving 9 bases not matched to a gene. CDR3 amino acids: CASSQEGGWTGPGNTIYF. Written as DNA, the CDR3 is TGTGCCAGCAGCCAAGAGGGGGGGTGGACAGGGCCTGGAAACACCATATATTTT.

The chain couples TRBV2 to TRBJ2-2, with TRBD2 as a possible D gene (5 bases). The CDR3 runs 14 residues. CDR1 is SNHLY, CDR2 FYNNEI, per germline. With 7 bases removed from V and 2 bases from J, the gap between germline ends came to 11 bases. CDR3 coding DNA: TGTGCCAGCAAAGGGAGCCCAAACACCGGGGAGCTGTTTTTT. It encodes CASKGSPNTGELFF.

The sample holds one count of this clone. The V gene is TRBV7-2, the J gene TRBJ1-5, with a possible D match to TRBD1 (5 bases). V was trimmed by 5 bases and J by 7 bases, leaving 15 bases between them. The CDR3 covers 14 residues. From germline, CDR1 is SGHTA and CDR2 FQGNSA. For the CDR3, the DNA is TGTGCCAGCAGCCGAAGGGGAGAAGGACAGCCCCAGCATTTT. Encoded protein: CASSRRGEGQPQHF.

The J gene is TRBJ2-7, the V gene TRBV18; 10 nucleotides match TRBD1. This CDR3 is built from 14 residues. V shed 5 bases, J shed 4 bases, and the junction held 5 bases outside the gene matches. Germline V gives CDR1 KGHSH, CDR2 LQKENI. The CDR3 region is CASSIDRGRYEQYF. As DNA, the CDR3 is TGTGCCAGCTCAATCGACAGGGGGCGTTACGAGCAGTACTTC.

The rearrangement uses TRBV28 and TRBJ2-7; TRBD1 aligns across 10 bases. Germline V CDR1 and CDR2: MDHEN, SYDVKM. V was pared by 9 bases and J by 3 bases, with 8 bases of the junction left unmatched. The CDR3 covers 14 residues. CDR3 DNA: TGTGCCAGTAAGCCGGACAGGGGGTTCTACGAGCAGTACTTC. Protein sequence: CASKPDRGFYEQYF.

The chain is built from TRBV4-3 and TRBJ1-1; D unresolved. This CDR3 spans 13 amino acids. V lost 3 bases and J lost 1, with 6 bases in between. Germline values: CDR1 LGHNA, CDR2 YSLEER. This CDR3 is CASSQLTNTEAFF. The CDR3 nucleotides read TGCGCCAGCAGCCAGCTCACGAACACTGAAGCTTTCTTT.

The V gene is TRBV5-4, the J gene TRBJ1-2, with D possibly matching TRBD1 (5 bases). CDR3 length: 13 residues. V was clipped by 7 bases and J by 4 bases, with 14 bases between them. Germline V gene sequence: CDR1 SGHNT, CDR2 YYREEE (reference sequence). CDR3 DNA sequence: TGTGCCAGCCGTGGAGGGGTCGGCTATGGCTACACCTTC. This codes for CASRGGVGYGYTF.

This sequence joins TRBV9 and TRBJ2-2; a possible D gene is TRBD1 (5 bases). The V end was cut by 0 bases, the J end by 4 bases, with 13 bases between. From germline, CDR1 is SGDLS and CDR2 YYNGEE. This CDR3 spans 16 amino acids. Here the CDR3 reads CASSVEGRASTGELFF. In nucleotides, the CDR3 is TGTGCCAGCAGCGTAGAGGGCAGGGCGAGCACCGGGGAGCTGTTTTTT.

J is TRBJ2-1 and V is TRBV7-3; maybe TRBD2 (6 bases). Germline lookup yields CDR1 SGHTA and CDR2 FQGTGA. This CDR3 region has 18 residues. V was trimmed by 4 bases and J by 0 bases, leaving 19 bases between them. The CDR3 coding sequence is TGTGCCAGCAGCTCCCCGGATAGCGGACCCTCCTCCTACAATGAGCAGTTCTTC. It is translated as CASSSPDSGPSSYNEQFF.

The rearrangement joins TRBV27 to TRBJ2-5; 10 bases line up with TRBD2. With 6 bases clipped from V and 1 base from J, the junction kept 2 bases outside the gene matches. CDR1 and CDR2 (germline): MNHEY, SMNVEV (reference sequence). The CDR3 has 14 amino acids. CDR3 coding DNA: TGTGCCAGCAGGGCTAGCGGGGGCCAAGAGACCCAGTACTTC. Its protein is CASRASGGQETQYF.

The CDR3 here is CASSPSGGNEQFF. The CDR3 nucleotides are TGCGCCAGCAGCCCGTCGGGCGGCAATGAGCAGTTCTTC. The rearrangement uses TRBV5-1 and TRBJ2-1; D unclear. Germline V gene sequence: CDR1 SGHRS, CDR2 YFSETQ. The CDR3 totals 13 residues. V dropped 4 bases and J dropped 6 bases, with 11 bases sitting between them.

The chain employs TRBV14 and TRBJ2-5; D may be TRBD1 (6 bases). Germline V CDR1 and CDR2: SGHDN, FVKESK. This CDR3 has 14 amino acids. The germline V and J ends were trimmed by 4 bases and 0 bases, with 9 bases remaining between them. Written as DNA, the CDR3 is TGTGCCAGCAGCCTGGACAGAAACCAAGAGACCCAGTACTTC. Amino acid sequence: CASSLDRNQETQYF. Variable domain in full (rest from reference TRBV14 and TRBJ2-5): EAGVTQFPSHSVIEKGQTVTLRCDPISGHDNLYWYRRVMGKEIKFLLHFVKESKQDESGMPNNRFLAERTGGTYSTLKVQPAELEDSGVYFCASSLDRNQETQYFGPGTRLLVL.

CDR3 protein: CASSLTGTSTDTQYF. The CDR3 bases are TGTGCCAGCAGCTTAACAGGGACTAGCACAGATACGCAGTATTTT. The chain carries TRBV7-3 and TRBJ2-3, with a tentative D call TRBD2 (6 bases). Germline CDR1 SGHTA, CDR2 FQGTGA. V lost 0 bases to trimming and J lost 0 bases, with 7 bases between them. This CDR3 spans 15 amino acids.

The J gene is TRBJ2-5, the V gene TRBV6-6, with 9 bases that match TRBD2. The J segment lost 3 bases and the V segment lost 8 bases, leaving 7 bases of the junction unmatched. There are 14 residues in the CDR3. CDR1 is MNHNY and CDR2 is SVGAGI in the germline V gene (reference sequence). This CDR3 reads CASGRLAAKETQYF. The CDR3 nucleotides are TGTGCCAGCGGCAGACTAGCGGCTAAAGAGACCCAGTACTTC.

Comment on this clone: Its ends do not fully match the called genes, so a read error is possible. The chain is built from TRBV28 and TRBJ1-5; D gene uncertain. CDR3 length equals 13 residues. CDR1 and CDR2 (germline): MDHEN, SYDVKM. The CDR3 DNA reads as TGTGCCAGCATTTTACACACTAGTCAGCCCCAGCATTTT. As protein: CASILHTSQPQHF.

A few counts support this clone. The chain links TRBV19 to TRBJ2-6, with D unclear. The CDR3 runs 14 residues. Germline CDR1 and CDR2: LNHDA and SQIVND (reference sequence). Trimming removed 7 bases at V and 3 bases at J, with 10 bases between. This CDR3 reads CASNEIFGANVLTF. The CDR3, as DNA: TGTGCCAGTAATGAGATTTTTGGGGCCAACGTCCTGACTTTC. The complete variable domain, with remaining parts taken from reference TRBV19 and TRBJ2-6, reads DGGITQSPKYLFRKEGQNVTLSCEQNLNHDAMYWYRQDPGQGLRLIYYSQIVNDFQKGDIAEGYSVSREKKESFPLTVTSAQKNPTAFYLCASNEIFGANVLTFGAGSRLTVL.

This chain connects TRBV27 to TRBJ2-1; tentative D call: TRBD1 (5 bases). Looked up from germline, CDR1 is MNHEY and CDR2 is SMNVEV (reference sequence). CDR3 length: 17 residues. V shed 2 bases and J shed 5 bases, with 19 bases lying between them. The CDR3 DNA follows: TGTGCCAGCAGTTTAAGACGCAGGGCCGAAGAGGACAATGAGCAGTTCTTC. Its protein is CASSLRRRAEEDNEQFF.

The rearrangement links TRBV28 to TRBJ2-7; D gene unclear. This CDR3 contains 11 residues. V was trimmed by 3 bases and J by 11 bases, leaving 11 bases between them. Per the germline V gene, CDR1 is MDHEN and CDR2 is SYDVKM. This chain's CDR3 is CASSLGDREYF. The CDR3 DNA is TGTGCCAGCAGTTTGGGTGACCGGGAGTACTTC.

This sequence joins TRBV7-6 and TRBJ2-5; D call uncertain. V was shortened by 3 bases and J by 1 base, with 6 bases between the two germline ends. The CDR3 runs 13 residues. Per the germline V gene, CDR1 is SGHVS and CDR2 is FNYEAQ. The CDR3 DNA follows: TGTGCCAGCAGCTTCGGACCCCAAGAGACCCAGTACTTC. Its translation is CASSFGPQETQYF.